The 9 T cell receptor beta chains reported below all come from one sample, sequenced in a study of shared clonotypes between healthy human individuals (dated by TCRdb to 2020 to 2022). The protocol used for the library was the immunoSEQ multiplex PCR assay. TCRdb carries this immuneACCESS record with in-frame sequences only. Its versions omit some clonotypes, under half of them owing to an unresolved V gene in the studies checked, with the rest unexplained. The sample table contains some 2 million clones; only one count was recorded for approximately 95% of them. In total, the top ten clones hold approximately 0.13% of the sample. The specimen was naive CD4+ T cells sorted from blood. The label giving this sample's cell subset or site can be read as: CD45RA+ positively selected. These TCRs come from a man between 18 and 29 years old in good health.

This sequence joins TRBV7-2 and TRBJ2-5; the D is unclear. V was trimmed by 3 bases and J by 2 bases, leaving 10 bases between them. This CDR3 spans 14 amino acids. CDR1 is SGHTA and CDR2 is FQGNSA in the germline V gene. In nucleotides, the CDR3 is TGTGCCAGCAGCTTTAGAGGAGCGCAAGAGACCCAGTACTTC. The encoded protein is CASSFRGAQETQYF.

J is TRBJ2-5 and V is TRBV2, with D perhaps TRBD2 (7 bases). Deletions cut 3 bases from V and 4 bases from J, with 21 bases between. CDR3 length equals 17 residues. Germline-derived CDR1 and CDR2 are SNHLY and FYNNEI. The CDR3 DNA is TGTGCCAGCAGTGATGGTCGCGGAGGGGGAGGGGTAGAGACCCAGTACTTC. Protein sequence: CASSDGRGGGGVETQYF. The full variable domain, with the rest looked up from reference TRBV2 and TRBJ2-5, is EPEVTQTPSHQVTQMGQEVILRCVPISNHLYFYWYRQILGQKVEFLVSFYNNEISEKSEIFDDQFSVERPDGSNFTLKIRSTKLEDSAMYFCASSDGRGGGGVETQYFGPGTRLLVL.

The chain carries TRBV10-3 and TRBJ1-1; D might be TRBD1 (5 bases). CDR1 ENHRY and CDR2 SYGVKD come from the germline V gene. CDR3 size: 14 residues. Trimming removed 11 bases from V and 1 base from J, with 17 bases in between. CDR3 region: CACRRARGNTEAFF. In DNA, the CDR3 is TGTGCCTGCAGGCGGGCAAGGGGGAACACTGAAGCTTTCTTT.

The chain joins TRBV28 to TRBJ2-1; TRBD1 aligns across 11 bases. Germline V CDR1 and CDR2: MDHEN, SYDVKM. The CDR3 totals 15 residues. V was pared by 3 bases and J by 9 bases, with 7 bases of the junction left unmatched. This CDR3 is CASSFLDRGLSEQFF. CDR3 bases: TGTGCCAGCAGTTTTCTGGACAGGGGGCTGAGTGAGCAGTTCTTC.

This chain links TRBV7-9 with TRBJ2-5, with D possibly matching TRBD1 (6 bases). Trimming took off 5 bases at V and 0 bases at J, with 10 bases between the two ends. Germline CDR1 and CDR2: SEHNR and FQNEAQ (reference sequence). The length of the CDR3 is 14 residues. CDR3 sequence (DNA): TGTGCCAGCAGCACCGGGACAAACCAAGAGACCCAGTACTTC. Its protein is CASSTGTNQETQYF.

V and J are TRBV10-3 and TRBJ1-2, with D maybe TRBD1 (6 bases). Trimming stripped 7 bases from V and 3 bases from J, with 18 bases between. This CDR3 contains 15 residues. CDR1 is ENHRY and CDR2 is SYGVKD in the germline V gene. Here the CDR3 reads CAITRQDLGDYGYTF. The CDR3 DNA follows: TGTGCCATCACCCGACAGGATCTTGGGGACTATGGCTACACCTTC.

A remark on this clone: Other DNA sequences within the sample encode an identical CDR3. This chain's CDR3 is CASSEGGSYNSPLHF. The CDR3 bases are TGTGCCAGTAGCGAGGGCGGCTCCTATAATTCACCCCTCCACTTT. The V call is TRBV19, the J call TRBJ1-6; D not resolved. V lost 6 bases and J lost 0, with 9 bases in between. Germline lookup yields CDR1 LNHDA and CDR2 SQIVND (reference sequence). There are 15 residues in the CDR3.

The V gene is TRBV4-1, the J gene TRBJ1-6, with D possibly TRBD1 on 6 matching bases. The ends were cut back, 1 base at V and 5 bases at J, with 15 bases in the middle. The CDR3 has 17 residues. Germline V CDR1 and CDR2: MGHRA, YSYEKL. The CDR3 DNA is TGCGCCAGCAGCCAAGCTCTCCAGGGGTGGAATAATTCACCCCTCCACTTT. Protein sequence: CASSQALQGWNNSPLHF.

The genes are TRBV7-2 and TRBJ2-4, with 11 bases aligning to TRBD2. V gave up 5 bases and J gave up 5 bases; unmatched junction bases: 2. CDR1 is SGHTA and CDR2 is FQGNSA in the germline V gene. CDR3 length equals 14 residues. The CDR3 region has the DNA TGTGCCAGCAGCCGACTAGCGGGACAAAACATTCAGTACTTC. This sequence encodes CASSRLAGQNIQYF.